Presented here are 2 T cell receptor beta chains from one specimen sequenced in a study of CD8 T cells in Susac syndrome (dated by TCRdb to the late 2010s). Libraries were made using the immunoSEQ multiplex PCR assay. RNA was extracted using the RNeasy kit, and roughly 0.5 to 1 ug of the RNA was reverse transcribed with random hexamers. Using fastp trimming at Q25 and MiXCR clonotype assembly, TCRdb reanalyzed the public sequencing data and kept in-frame beta chains. Rows matching on CDR3 protein sequence are summarized as one entry with the most common DNA and genes. Across this sample there are 200,000 or so distinct CDR3 sequences, with approximately 95% seen only once. Around 0.16% of the sample lies in the top ten. Material for sequencing was CD8+ T cells from PBMCs. The receptors here all came from a human donor with Susac syndrome.

V is TRBV30 and J is TRBJ2-1; D may correspond to TRBD1 or TRBD2 (6 bases each). This CDR3 has 13 residues. Germline V lookup: CDR1 GTSNPN, CDR2 SVGIG (reference sequence). Deletions cut 8 bases from V and 6 bases from J, with 17 bases between. CDR3 amino acids: CATEGGTGNEQFF. The CDR3 DNA sequence: TGTGCCACGGAAGGGGGGACGGGCAATGAGCAGTTCTTC.

The chain couples TRBV2 to TRBJ2-2; D is perhaps TRBD2 (5 bases). CDR1 is SNHLY and CDR2 is FYNNEI in the germline V gene. This CDR3 is 16 amino acids long. The V and J ends lost 3 bases and 3 bases respectively, with 14 bases between them. The CDR3 bases are TGTGCCAGCAGTGATTTTCCTAGCACGCACACCGGGGAGCTGTTTTTT. It encodes CASSDFPSTHTGELFF.